This T cell receptor (beta chain) was found in a study of identifying expanded T cells in peripheral blood. Sequencing was performed with immunoSEQ multiplex PCR; in TCRdb, only in-frame clones are kept and a portion is missing. The repertoire holds tens of thousands of clones, with 89% as singletons. This TCR was sampled from a person aged 18 to 69 in good health. Sequencing was done on a sample of blood.

The CDR3 DNA reads TGTGCCAGTAGGGCTTATGGATCGGAGAACACTGAAGCTTTCTTT. It translates to CASRAYGSENTEAFF. The genes are TRBV19 and TRBJ1-1; no clear D gene. The CDR3 is made up of 15 amino acids. Germline V gene sequence: CDR1 LNHDA, CDR2 SQIVND (reference sequence). Trimming left V 6 bases short and J 1 base short, with 15 bases between.